The rows below give T cell receptor beta chains drawn from one sample of a study of beta chain features in type 1 diabetes. Measured with immunoSEQ multiplex PCR; TCRdb has only the in-frame clones, and not every one. The sample lists over 600,000 clones; under 15% were seen once. Specimen: naive CD4+ T cells from blood. The receptors originated from a young man with type 1 diabetes. The CDR3 runs from the conserved cysteine through the conserved F or W. The D gene is left open where the match is weak. For some rows the clone size is stated as once, few or many, or as a class when expanded; others skip it.

>TRBJ1-1|TRBV5-4|-|-
TGTGCCAGCAGCTCCGTCAATAACAAGAACACTGAAGCTTTCTTT
CASSSVNNKNTEAFF
>TRBJ1-5|TRBV14|few|-
TGTGCCAGCAGCGCAACAGGCTTCAATCAGCCCCAGCATTTT
CASSATGFNQPQHF
>TRBJ2-7|TRBV7-8|few|TRBD1
TGTGCCAGCAGCGACAGGGTGTCCTACGAGCAGTACTTC
CASSDRVSYEQYF
>TRBJ2-7|TRBV7-8|few|TRBD1
TGTGCCAGCAGCAGTCGACAGGGCGGCGTATACGAGCAGTACTTC
CASSSRQGGVYEQYF
>TRBJ1-5|TRBV15|-|-
TGTGCCACCAGCAGGAGAGGGGAAGCGATAGGTCAGCCCCAGCATTTT
CATSRRGEAIGQPQHF
>TRBJ2-7|TRBV7-2|-|-
TGTGCCAGCACTCTAACGGGCCAGGGATACGAGCAGTACTTC
CASTLTGQGYEQYF
>TRBJ2-7|TRBV15|many|TRBD2
TGTGCCACCAGCAGTTCTAGCGGGGGGCCCTACGAGCAGTACTTC
CATSSSSGGPYEQYF
>TRBJ1-2|TRBV25-1|-|-
TGTGCCAGCAGTGAATCCAACGGGGCTAACTATGGCTACACCTTC
CASSESNGANYGYTF
>TRBJ2-6|TRBV7-9|few|-
TGTGCCAGCAGCTTAGCGGGCCGGGTGCTCTCTGGGGCCAACGTCCTGACTTTC
CASSLAGRVLSGANVLTF
>TRBJ2-7|TRBV5-4|few|TRBD1
TGTGCCAGCATCCGGACAGGGGGAAACCAGCACGAGCAGTACTTC
CASIRTGGNQHEQYF
>TRBJ2-4|TRBV18|few|TRBD1
TGTGCCAGCTCGCCAGGGGGCGAAAACATTCAGTACTTC
CASSPGGENIQYF
>TRBJ1-1|TRBV5-1|few|TRBD1
TGCGCCAGCAGCAGTGCCGGGACAGGGATCACTGAAGCTTTCTTT
CASSSAGTGITEAFF
>TRBJ1-2|TRBV29-1|-|TRBD1
TGCAGCGTTCCTGGACAGGGAGGAAGGTATGGCTACACCTTC
CSVPGQGGRYGYTF
>TRBJ2-7|TRBV2|few|-
TGTGCCAGCAGTGAATTGACAGCCTCCTACGAGCAGTACTTC
CASSELTASYEQYF
>TRBJ2-7|TRBV7-2|few|TRBD2
TGTGCCAGCAGCTTAGCTCCTTCCGGGACTAAGGCCTACGAGCAGTACTTC
CASSLAPSGTKAYEQYF
>TRBJ1-1|TRBV4-3|few|-
TGCGCCAGCAGCCAAGATGAAAGGAATACTGAAGCTTTCTTT
CASSQDERNTEAFF
>TRBJ1-4|TRBV7-2|few|-
TGTGCCAGCAGCGTACAACAGGGCAGTGAAAAACTGTTTTTT
CASSVQQGSEKLFF
>TRBJ2-7|TRBV19|-|-
TGTGCCAGTATTAGCAGGGAATACGAGCAGTACTTC
CASISREYEQYF
>TRBJ1-6|TRBV25-1|few|-
TGTGCCAGCAGTGAGATAGGTTCACCCCTCCACTTT
CASSEIGSPLHF
>TRBJ1-2|TRBV6-5|-|-
TGTGCCAGCAGGGGCACAGGTTCTAACTATGGCTACACCTTC
CASRGTGSNYGYTF
>TRBJ1-6|TRBV9|few|-
TGTGCCAGCAGCCTAGGACAGTATAATTCACCCCTCCACTTT
CASSLGQYNSPLHF
>TRBJ2-7|TRBV5-1|few|-
TGCGCCAGCAGCTTCTCCTTGACGGGTACCTACGAGCAGTACTTC
CASSFSLTGTYEQYF
>TRBJ2-7|TRBV6-6|few|-
TGTGCCAGCAGCGGAACCACCTACGAGCAGTACTTC
CASSGTTYEQYF
>TRBJ1-2|TRBV6-5|few|-
TGTGCCAGCAGTTCGCCGGGGGGGGGTGCCCCCTATGGCTACACCTTC
CASSSPGGGAPYGYTF
>TRBJ1-6|TRBV5-1|-|TRBD1
TGCGCCAGCAGCCTAAGACAGGGGGCCGGGACACCCCTCCACTTT
CASSLRQGAGTPLHF
>TRBJ2-5|TRBV4-1|few|-
TGCGCCAGCAGCCGACCGACAAGGTCGGGGGAGACCCAGTACTTC
CASSRPTRSGETQYF
>TRBJ1-4|TRBV2|-|TRBD1
TGTGCCAGCATTAGGGACAGGCCAGGGGAAAAACTGTTTTTT
CASIRDRPGEKLFF
>TRBJ1-4|TRBV11-2|many|TRBD1
TGTGCCAGCAGCTTACCCCCACGGGACAGTCTTGCAACTAATGAAAAACTGTTTTTT
CASSLPPRDSLATNEKLFF
>TRBJ1-4|TRBV9|-|-
TGTGCCAGCAGCGCAAATCCTCACGGCCTTAATGAAAAACTGTTTTTT
CASSANPHGLNEKLFF
>TRBJ1-4|TRBV2|-|TRBD1
TGTGCCAGCAGTTCTGATTCAGGGGGCAAACTGTTTTTT
CASSSDSGGKLFF
>TRBJ2-3|TRBV6-5|few|TRBD2
TGTGCCAGCACCCCGACTAGCGGGGACGATACGCAGTATTTT
CASTPTSGDDTQYF
>TRBJ2-3|TRBV7-2|-|-
TGTGCCAGCGTGATGAGGGGGGCAGATACGCAGTATTTT
CASVMRGADTQYF
>TRBJ2-1|TRBV7-2|-|-
TGTGCCAGCAACCAGGACAGATTCAGCTCCTACAATGAGCAGTTCTTC
CASNQDRFSSYNEQFF
>TRBJ1-2|TRBV28|-|-
TGTGCCAGCACCCCCCCCGGGGCATCCAACTATGGCTACACCTTC
CASTPPGASNYGYTF
>TRBJ1-2|TRBV7-2|-|TRBD1
TGTGCCAGCAGCCTCGACAGGGAGGATGGCTACACCTTC
CASSLDREDGYTF
>TRBJ1-2|TRBV7-9|-|-
TGTGCCAGCAGCTTAGCGCAGAGGTCCCTCTCATATGGCTACACCTTC
CASSLAQRSLSYGYTF
>TRBJ1-1|TRBV6-1|-|-
TGTGCCAGCAGTGAATATTGGGAGGGGAACACTGAAGCTTTCTTT
CASSEYWEGNTEAFF
>TRBJ1-6|TRBV18|-|-
TGTGCCAGCTCACTGACAGAGTATAATTCACCCCTCCACTTT
CASSLTEYNSPLHF
>TRBJ2-1|TRBV18|few|-
TGTGCCAGCTCGCCCGGACAGAGTTACAATGAGCAGTTCTTC
CASSPGQSYNEQFF
>TRBJ2-1|TRBV5-4|-|TRBD1
TGTGCCAGCAGCTTGGTCCAAAGGACAGGGACTGAGCAGTTCTTC
CASSLVQRTGTEQFF
>TRBJ1-5|TRBV2|-|TRBD1
TGTGCCAGCAAAACAGGGGATCAGCCCCAGCATTTT
CASKTGDQPQHF
>TRBJ1-1|TRBV7-8|-|-
TGTGCCAGCAGCTCAGCAGGCGTAGGCGAAGCTTTCTTT
CASSSAGVGEAFF
>TRBJ2-3|TRBV6-5|-|-
TGTGCCAGCAGTTACTCGGGACTCCTACGGGATACGCAGTATTTT
CASSYSGLLRDTQYF
>TRBJ2-3|TRBV1|-|-
TGCACCAGCAGCCAAGGGGGGGCCCGACGGACAGATACGCAGTATTTT
CTSSQGGARRTDTQYF
>TRBJ1-1|TRBV9|-|-
TGTGCCAGCAGCGTAGGGTCCCAGCCAATGAACACTGAAGCTTTCTTT
CASSVGSQPMNTEAFF
>TRBJ1-5|TRBV5-1|-|TRBD1
TGCGCCAGCAGCACAGGGGGCGCCGGACAGCCCCAGCATTTT
CASSTGGAGQPQHF
>TRBJ2-3|TRBV23-1|few|TRBD2
TGCGCCAGCAGTCACCCTAGGACTAGATCCCCAGATACGCAGTATTTT
CASSHPRTRSPDTQYF
>TRBJ1-4|TRBV6-1|few|-
TGTGCCAGCAGTGGAAGGGAGACGGGGGAAAAACTGTTTTTT
CASSGRETGEKLFF